Here is one TCR beta chain with its context. Its antigen is as yet unknown. Trimming at V came to 3 bases and at J to 3 bases, leaving 3 bases not matched to a gene. The length of the CDR3 is 14 residues. The germline V gene encodes CDR1 KGHSH and CDR2 LQKENI. The PBMCs studied were ones that came from 10 ml fresh peripheral blood. These data belong to a study of T cells in Graves' hyperthyroidism and ophthalmopathy. Study-level information: Blood was drawn when the patient was first diagnosed and still untreated.

Study outcomes and limitations: Among thyroid clonotypes expanded above 0.001, most also appeared in blood.

What was amplified from RNA transcripts were TCR beta CDR3 regions. The HTBI primer set drove a first-round RT-PCR of the TCR CDR3. TCRdb reprocessed the multiplex PCR reads via MiXCR and lists one record per CDR3 protein. The sample comprises 360,000 or so distinct CDR3 sequences, about 15% of which are singletons, and approximately 19% rests with the top ten. This TCR came from a woman in her sixties or seventies with Graves' ophthalmopathy. The chain combines TRBV18 with TRBJ2-7, with 9 bases matching TRBD2. The sequencing sample was made of blood. CDR3 loop: CASSPWREGYEQYF. The CDR3 coding sequence is TGTGCCAGCTCACCTTGGCGGGAGGGCTACGAGCAGTACTTC.